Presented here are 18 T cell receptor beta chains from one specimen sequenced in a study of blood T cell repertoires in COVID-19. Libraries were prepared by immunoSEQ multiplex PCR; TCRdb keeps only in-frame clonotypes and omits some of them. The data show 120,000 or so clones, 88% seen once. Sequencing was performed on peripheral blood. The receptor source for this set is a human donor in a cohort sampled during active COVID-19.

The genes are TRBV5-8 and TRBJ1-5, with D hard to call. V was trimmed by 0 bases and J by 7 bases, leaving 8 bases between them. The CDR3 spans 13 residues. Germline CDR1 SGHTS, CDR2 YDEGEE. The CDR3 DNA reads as TGTGCCAGCAGCTTGGAACGGAGACAGCCCCAGCATTTT. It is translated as CASSLERRQPQHF.

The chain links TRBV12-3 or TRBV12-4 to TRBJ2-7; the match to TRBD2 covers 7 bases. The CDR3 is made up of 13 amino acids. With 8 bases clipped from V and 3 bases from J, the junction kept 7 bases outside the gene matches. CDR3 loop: CASRPGGVYEQYF. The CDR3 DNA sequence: TGTGCCAGCCGACCGGGAGGAGTCTACGAGCAGTACTTC.

In nucleotides, the CDR3 is TGTGCCAGCAGTAGACAGGGGAGTATGACAGATACGCAGTATTTT. Protein product: CASSRQGSMTDTQYF. The chain combines TRBV28 with TRBJ2-3; 8 nucleotides agree with TRBD1. The V segment lost 5 bases and the J segment 3 bases; nucleotides outside the gene matches: 7. Germline assignment: CDR1 MDHEN and CDR2 SYDVKM. The CDR3 spans 15 residues. Looking up the rest from reference TRBV28 and TRBJ2-3 gives the full variable domain: DVKVTQSSRYLVKRTGEKVFLECVQDMDHENMFWYRQDPGLGLRLIYFSYDVKMKEKGDIPEGYSVSREKKERFSLILESASTNQTSMYLCASSRQGSMTDTQYFGPGTRLTVL.

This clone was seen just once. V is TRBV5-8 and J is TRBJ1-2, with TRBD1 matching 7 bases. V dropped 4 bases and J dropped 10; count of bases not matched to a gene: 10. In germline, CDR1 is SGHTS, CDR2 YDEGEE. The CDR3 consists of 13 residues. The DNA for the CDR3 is TGTGCCAGCAGCGAAGTCTGGGGGACAGTCTACACCTTC. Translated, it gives CASSEVWGTVYTF. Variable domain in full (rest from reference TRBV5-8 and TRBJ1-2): EAGVTQSPTHLIKTRGQQATLRCSPISGHTSVYWYQQALGLGLQFLLWYDEGEERNRGNFPPRFSGRQFPNYSSELNVNALELEDSALYLCASSEVWGTVYTFGSGTRLTVV.

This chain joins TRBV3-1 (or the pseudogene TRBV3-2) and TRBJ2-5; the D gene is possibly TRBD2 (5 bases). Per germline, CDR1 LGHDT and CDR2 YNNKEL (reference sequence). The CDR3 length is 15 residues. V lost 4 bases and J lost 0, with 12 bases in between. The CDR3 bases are TGTGCCAGCAGCCCCAGCGGACTCTACCAAGAGACCCAGTACTTC. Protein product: CASSPSGLYQETQYF.

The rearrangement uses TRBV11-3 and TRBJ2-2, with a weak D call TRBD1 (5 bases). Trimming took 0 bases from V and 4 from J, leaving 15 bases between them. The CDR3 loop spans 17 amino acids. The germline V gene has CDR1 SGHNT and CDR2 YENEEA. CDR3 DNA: TGTGCCAGCAGCTTAGATAGGGCAGGGTGGACCACCGGGGAGCTGTTTTTT. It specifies CASSLDRAGWTTGELFF.

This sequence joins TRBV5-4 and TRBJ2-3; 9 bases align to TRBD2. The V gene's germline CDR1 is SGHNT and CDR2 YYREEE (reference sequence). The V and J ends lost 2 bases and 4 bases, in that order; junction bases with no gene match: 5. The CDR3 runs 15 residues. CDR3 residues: CASSFAGGGADTQYF. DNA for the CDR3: TGTGCCAGCAGCTTCGCGGGAGGGGGGGCAGATACGCAGTATTTT.

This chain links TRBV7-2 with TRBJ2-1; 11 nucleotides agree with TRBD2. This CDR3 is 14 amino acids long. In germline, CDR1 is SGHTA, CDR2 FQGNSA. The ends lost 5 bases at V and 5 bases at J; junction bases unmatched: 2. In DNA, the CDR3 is TGTGCCAGCAGCACGGGACTAGCGGACAATGAGCAGTTCTTC. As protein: CASSTGLADNEQFF.

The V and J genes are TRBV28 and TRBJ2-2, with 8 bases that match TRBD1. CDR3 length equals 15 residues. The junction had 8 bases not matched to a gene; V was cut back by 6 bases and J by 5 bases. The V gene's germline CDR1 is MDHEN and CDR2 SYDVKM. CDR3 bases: TGTGCCAGCAGATCCGGGGGACAGGTGACCGGGGAGCTGTTTTTT. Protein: CASRSGGQVTGELFF.

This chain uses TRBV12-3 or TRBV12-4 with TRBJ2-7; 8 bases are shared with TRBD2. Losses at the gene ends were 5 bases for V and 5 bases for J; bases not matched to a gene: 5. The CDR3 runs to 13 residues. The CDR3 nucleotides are TGTGCCAGCAGTCCCACGGGACTAGACGAGCAGTACTTC. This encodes CASSPTGLDEQYF.

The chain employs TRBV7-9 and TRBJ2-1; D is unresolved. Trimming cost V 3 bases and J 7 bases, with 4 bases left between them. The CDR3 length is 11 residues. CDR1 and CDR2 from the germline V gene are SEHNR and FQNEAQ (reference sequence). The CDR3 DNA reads TGTGCCAGCAGCTTTAATAATGAGCAGTTCTTC. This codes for CASSFNNEQFF.

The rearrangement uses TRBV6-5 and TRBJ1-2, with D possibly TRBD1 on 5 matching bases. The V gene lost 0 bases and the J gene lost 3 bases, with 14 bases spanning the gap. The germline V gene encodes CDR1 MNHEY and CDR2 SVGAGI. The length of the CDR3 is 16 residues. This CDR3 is CASSYSRRGGDYGYTF. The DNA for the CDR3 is TGTGCCAGCAGTTACTCGAGGCGGGGCGGGGACTATGGCTACACCTTC.

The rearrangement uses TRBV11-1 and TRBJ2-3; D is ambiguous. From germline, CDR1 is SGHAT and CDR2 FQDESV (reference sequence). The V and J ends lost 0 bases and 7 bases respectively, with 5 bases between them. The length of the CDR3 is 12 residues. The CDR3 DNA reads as TGTGCCAGCAGCTTAGCCGGTAATACGCAGTATTTT. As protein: CASSLAGNTQYF.

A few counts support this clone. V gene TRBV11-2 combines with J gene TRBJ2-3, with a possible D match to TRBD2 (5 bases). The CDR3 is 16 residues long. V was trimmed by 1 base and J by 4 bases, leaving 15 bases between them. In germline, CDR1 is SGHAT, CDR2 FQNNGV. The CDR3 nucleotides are TGTGCCAGCAGCTTAGTGTTTCCGGGAATGGCAGATACGCAGTATTTT. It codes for CASSLVFPGMADTQYF.

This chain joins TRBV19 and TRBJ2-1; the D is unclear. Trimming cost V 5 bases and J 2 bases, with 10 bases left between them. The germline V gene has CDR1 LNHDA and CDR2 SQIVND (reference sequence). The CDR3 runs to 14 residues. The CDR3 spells CASSRVLTYNEQFF. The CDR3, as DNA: TGTGCCAGTAGTCGGGTCCTTACCTACAATGAGCAGTTCTTC. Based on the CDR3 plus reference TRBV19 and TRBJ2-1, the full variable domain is DGGITQSPKYLFRKEGQNVTLSCEQNLNHDAMYWYRQDPGQGLRLIYYSQIVNDFQKGDIAEGYSVSREKKESFPLTVTSAQKNPTAFYLCASSRVLTYNEQFFGPGTRLTVL.

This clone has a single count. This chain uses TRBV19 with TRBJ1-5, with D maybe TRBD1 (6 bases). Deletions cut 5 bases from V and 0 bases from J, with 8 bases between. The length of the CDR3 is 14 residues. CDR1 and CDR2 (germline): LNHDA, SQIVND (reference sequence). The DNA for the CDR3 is TGTGCCAGTAGTCCGGGACATAGCAATCAGCCCCAGCATTTT. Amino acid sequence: CASSPGHSNQPQHF.

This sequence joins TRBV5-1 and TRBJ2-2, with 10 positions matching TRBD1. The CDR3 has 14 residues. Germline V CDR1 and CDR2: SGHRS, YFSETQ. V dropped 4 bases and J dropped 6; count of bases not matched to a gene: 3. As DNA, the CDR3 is TGCGCCAGCAGCAAAGGACAGGGGGCCGGGGAGCTGTTTTTT. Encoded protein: CASSKGQGAGELFF.

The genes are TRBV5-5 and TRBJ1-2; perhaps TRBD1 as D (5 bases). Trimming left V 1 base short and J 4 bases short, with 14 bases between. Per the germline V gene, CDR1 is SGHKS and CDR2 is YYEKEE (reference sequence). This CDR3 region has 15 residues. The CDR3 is CASSLSQGIIYGYTF. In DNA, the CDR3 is TGTGCCAGCAGCTTGTCTCAGGGAATCATCTATGGCTACACCTTC.